The sequence of this T cell receptor (beta chain) was determined in a study of lymphopenia after photon versus proton radiotherapy (dated by TCRdb to the late 2010s). Context from the whole study: In patients with gastrointestinal tumors who developed high-grade lymphopenia, the study compared the immunological effects of photon radiation therapy with those of proton radiation therapy. The roughly 21 patients in the cohort had gastrointestinal tumors, were treated with either photon or proton therapy, and subsequently developed lymphopenia. The goal of the study was to describe how the two radiation modalities differ in their effects on the immune system.

The paper's findings and limits, for the study overall: Across the cohort, an inverse correlation was found between a larger post-nadir drop in TCR diversity and overall survival time among patients who died. The authors looked at the survival association only in patients who died, and they framed better survival with proton therapy as a possibility rather than a demonstrated result. After the lymphocyte count nadir, photon-treated repertoires showed oligoclonal expansion, especially of CD8+ Temra cells, which drove the drop in diversity. During treatment, patients who received proton therapy stayed relatively stable, whereas patients who received photon therapy lost naive T cells and TCR diversity and gained effector/memory populations.

The method behind the library was the immunoSEQ multiplex PCR assay. Alongside multiparametric flow cytometry, deep sequencing of rearranged TCR beta loci was used to profile the T cell repertoires. TCRdb took this table from immuneACCESS and kept in-frame rearrangements with V and J called. Such tables lack part of the clones; where checked against another copy, unresolved V genes explain under half of the gap, and the rest is unexplained. This sample holds roughly 30,000 clones; 87% were observed only once. Around 50% of the sample is in the top ten clones. V has 8 bases trimmed and J has 4 bases trimmed; junction bases matching no gene number 6. The cysteine opens and the phenylalanine closes a CDR3 of 14 amino acids. CDR3 DNA only is kept here, 42 bases in frame from base 1. Via the germline V gene, CDR1 is SGHAT and CDR2 FQNNGV. This clone was picked up one time. Its specific antigen is unknown. No base-level quality is on record; no much larger clone is a single base apart.

The sequencing used peripheral blood, collected from a patient treated with proton-based radiotherapy. The sequence was collected from a woman aged 55-70 years with cholangiocarcinoma. Some clones in this sample may be carry-over from other donors' samples. Rearrangement joined TRBV11-2 to TRBJ2-2, with 8 bases aligning to TRBD2. The CDR3 amino acid sequence is: CASLTSAATGELFF. At the DNA level, the sequence is TGTGCCAGCCTGACTAGCGCGGCCACCGGGGAGCTGTTTTTT.